This T cell receptor beta chain was sequenced during a study of T cells in narcolepsy (dated by TCRdb to between 2018 and 2020). At the level of the whole study: The study enrolled patients with narcolepsy type 1 or type 2 (NT1, NT2) together with healthy control donors. The study sought autoreactive T cells targeting hypocretin neuron self-antigens (hypocretin, TRIB2) in narcolepsy patients, using TCR Vbeta sequencing to track clonotypes in blood and CSF.

A remark on this clone: The target of this receptor is not known. The record has no base qualities; no much larger clone is one base away.

The library was generated by the immunoSEQ multiplex PCR assay. This immuneACCESS table, as held by TCRdb, lists in-frame sequences with V and J called but not all clones. Of the missing ones, under half trace to an unresolved V gene in checked studies; the others have no known cause. The sample table contains 30,000 to 40,000 clones; only one count was recorded for 87% of them. Approximately 0.8% of the sample lies in the top ten. The CDR3 starts with the cysteine, ends with the phenylalanine, and has 13 residues. The read is trimmed to its CDR3 DNA, 39 bases read in frame from base 1. The V end loses 5 bases and the J end loses 5 bases, and a stretch of 12 bases separates them. CDR1 and CDR2 are read off the germline V gene as SGHTA and FQGNSA. Beyond this particular receptor, the publication reports: Patients and controls had comparable numbers of sequenced blood memory CD4+ clonotypes, averaging about 37,000 and 33,000, respectively. Plots comparing CSF and blood CD4+ T cell clonotypes from the same patient highlighted HCRT-specific and TRIB2-specific autoreactive clonotypes. Autoreactive clonotypes were reported to be detected serially in the blood of the same patients and of different patients, but not in the blood of healthy controls. No sequences matching autoreactive T cell clones were present in some of the blood memory CD4+ repertoires from patients and controls.

For TCR Vbeta sequencing, memory CD4+ T cells were sorted ex vivo from the peripheral blood of narcolepsy patients and healthy controls. The clonotype comes from a human donor with narcolepsy. The sequenced material came from CD45RA- memory CD4+ T cells from PBMCs. According to the study, the label for this sample's cell subset or site signals: memory T cells sorted ex vivo from peripheral blood. This sequence uses TRBV7-2 and TRBJ2-5, with the identity of the D gene unclear. The DNA sequence is TGTGCCAGCAGCCCGGGTAGTTTTGAGACCCAGTACTTC. Its translation is CASSPGSFETQYF.